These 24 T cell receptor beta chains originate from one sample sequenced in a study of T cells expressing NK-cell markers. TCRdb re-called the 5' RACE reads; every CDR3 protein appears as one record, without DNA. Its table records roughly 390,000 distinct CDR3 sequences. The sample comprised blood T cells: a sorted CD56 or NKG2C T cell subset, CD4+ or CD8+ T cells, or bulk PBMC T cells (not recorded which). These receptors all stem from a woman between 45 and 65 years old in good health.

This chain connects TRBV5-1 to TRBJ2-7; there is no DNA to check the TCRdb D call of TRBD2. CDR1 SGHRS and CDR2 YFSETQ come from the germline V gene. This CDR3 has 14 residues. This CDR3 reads CASNRRGPDYEQYF. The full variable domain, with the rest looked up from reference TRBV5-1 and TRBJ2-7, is KAGVTQTPRYLIKTRGQQVTLSCSPISGHRSVSWYQQTPGQGLQFLFEYFSETQRNKGNFPGRFSGRQFSNSRSEMNVSTLELGDSALYLCASNRRGPDYEQYFGPGTRLTVT.

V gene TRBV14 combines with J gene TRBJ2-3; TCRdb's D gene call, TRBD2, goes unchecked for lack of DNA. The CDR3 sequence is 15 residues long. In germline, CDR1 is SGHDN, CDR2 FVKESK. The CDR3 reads CASSQEIAGRDTQYF.

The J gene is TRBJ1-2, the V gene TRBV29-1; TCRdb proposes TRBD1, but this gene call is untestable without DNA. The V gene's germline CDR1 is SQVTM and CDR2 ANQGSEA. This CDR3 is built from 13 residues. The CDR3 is CSARRQGNYGYTF.

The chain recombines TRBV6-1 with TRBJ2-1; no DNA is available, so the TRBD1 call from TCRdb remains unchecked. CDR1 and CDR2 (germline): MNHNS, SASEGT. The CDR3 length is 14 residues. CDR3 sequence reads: CASTSGTGKNEQFF.

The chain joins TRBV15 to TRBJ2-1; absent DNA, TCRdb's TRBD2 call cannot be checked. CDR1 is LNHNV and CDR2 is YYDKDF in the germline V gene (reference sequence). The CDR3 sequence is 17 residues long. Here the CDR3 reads CATSRRSSGSSYNEQFF.

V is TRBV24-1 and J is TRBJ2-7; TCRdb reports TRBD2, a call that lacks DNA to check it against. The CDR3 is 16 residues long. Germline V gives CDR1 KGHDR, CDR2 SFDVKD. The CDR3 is CATSDSTSGLSYEQYF.

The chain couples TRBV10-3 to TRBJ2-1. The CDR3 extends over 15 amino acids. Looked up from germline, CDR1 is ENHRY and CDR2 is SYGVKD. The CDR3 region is CAINAQTATYNEQFF.

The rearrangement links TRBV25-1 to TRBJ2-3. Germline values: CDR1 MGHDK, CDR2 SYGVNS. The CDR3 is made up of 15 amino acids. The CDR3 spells CASSDFSGGTDTQYF.

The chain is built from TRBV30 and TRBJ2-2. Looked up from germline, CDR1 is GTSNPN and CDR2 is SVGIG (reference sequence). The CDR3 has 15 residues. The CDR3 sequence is CAWSVQNPVTGELFF. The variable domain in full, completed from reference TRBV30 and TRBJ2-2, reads SQTIHQWPATLVQPVGSPLSLECTVEGTSNPNLYWYRQAAGRGLQLLFYSVGIGQISSEVPQNLSASRPQDRQFILSSKKLLLSDSGFYLCAWSVQNPVTGELFFGEGSRLTVL.

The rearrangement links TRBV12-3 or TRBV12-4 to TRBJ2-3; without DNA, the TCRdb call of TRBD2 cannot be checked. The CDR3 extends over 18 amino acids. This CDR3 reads CASSTSGGERGFTDTQYF.

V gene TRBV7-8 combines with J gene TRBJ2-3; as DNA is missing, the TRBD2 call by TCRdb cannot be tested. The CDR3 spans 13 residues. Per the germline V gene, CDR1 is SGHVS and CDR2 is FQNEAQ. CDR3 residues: CASSSGREDTQYF.

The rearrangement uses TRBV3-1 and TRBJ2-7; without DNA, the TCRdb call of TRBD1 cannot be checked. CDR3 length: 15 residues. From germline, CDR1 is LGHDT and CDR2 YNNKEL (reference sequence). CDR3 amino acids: CASSRSLTGGREQYF.

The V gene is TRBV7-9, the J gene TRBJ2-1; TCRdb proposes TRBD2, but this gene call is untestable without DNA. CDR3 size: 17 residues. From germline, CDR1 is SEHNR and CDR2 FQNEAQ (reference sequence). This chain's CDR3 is CASSPHRLAGGPNEQFF.

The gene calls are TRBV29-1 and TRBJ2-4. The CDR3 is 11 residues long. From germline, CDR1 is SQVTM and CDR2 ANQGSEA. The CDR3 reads CSVVKLNIQYF. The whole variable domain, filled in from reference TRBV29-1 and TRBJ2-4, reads SAVISQKPSRDICQRGTSLTIQCQVDSQVTMMFWYRQQPGQSLTLIATANQGSEATYESGFVIDKFPISRPNLTFSTLTVSNMSPEDSSIYLCSVVKLNIQYFGAGTRLSVL.

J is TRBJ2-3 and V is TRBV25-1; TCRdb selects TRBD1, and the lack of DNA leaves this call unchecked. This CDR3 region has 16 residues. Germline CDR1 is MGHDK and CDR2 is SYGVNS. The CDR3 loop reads CASSTGTLASTDTQYF.

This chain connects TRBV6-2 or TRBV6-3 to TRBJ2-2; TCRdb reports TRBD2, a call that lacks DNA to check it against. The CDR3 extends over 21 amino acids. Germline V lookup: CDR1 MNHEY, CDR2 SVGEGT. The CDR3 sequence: CASSYSIVAGGPSRNTGELFF.

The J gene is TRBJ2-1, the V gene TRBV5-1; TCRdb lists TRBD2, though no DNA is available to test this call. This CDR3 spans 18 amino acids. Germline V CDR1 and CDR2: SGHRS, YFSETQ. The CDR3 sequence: CASSLKGLAGSNYNEQFF.

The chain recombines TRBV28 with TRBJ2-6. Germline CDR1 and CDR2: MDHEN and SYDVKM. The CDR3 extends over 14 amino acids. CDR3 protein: CASSSVPGANVLTF.

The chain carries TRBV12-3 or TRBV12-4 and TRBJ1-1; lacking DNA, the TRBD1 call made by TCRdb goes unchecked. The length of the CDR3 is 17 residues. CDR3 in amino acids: CASSPSPGTGDPTEAFF.

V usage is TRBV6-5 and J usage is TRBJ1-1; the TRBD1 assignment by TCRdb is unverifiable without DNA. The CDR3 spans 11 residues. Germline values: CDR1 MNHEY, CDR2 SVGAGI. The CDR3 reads CASSFNRAAFF.

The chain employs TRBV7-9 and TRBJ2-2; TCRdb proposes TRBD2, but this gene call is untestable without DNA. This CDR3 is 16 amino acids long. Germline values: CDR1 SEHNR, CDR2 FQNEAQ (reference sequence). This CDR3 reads CASSYGLARSTGGLFF.

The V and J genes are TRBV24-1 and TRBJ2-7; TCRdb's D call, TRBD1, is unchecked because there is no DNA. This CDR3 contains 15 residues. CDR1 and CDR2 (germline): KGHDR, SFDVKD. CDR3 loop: CATSDVLDRGGEQYF.

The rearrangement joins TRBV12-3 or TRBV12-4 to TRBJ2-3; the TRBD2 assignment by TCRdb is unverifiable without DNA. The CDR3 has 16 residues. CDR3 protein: CASSLLAGGVRDTQYF.

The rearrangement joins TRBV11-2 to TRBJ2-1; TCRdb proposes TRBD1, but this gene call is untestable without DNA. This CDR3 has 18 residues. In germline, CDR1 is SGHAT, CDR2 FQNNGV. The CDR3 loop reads CASSLSGRRVRSYNEQFF.